The entry below gives a single TCR beta chain sequence along with its context. Its antigen is currently unknown. The data were taken from a study of molecular identifiers for immune sequencing clone quantification. Study at large: Sequencing covered four of five parts into which replicate RNA from approximately 22,000 or 94,000 naive CD8 cells was split.

TCRdb itself ran the PCR reads through MiXCR, one entry per CDR3 protein. Counted here are approximately 550,000 distinct CDR3 sequences, about 25% occurring once; the ten biggest clones make up 0.7% to 0.9%. The study, taken as a whole, reports: Over 99% of CMV-specific effector molecules, but under 1% of naive ones, were in clones above 20 copies. Jurkat TCR RNA from one cell was spiked into roughly 1 million naive cells, and it was reportedly detectable there.

The V end was cut by 1 base, the J end by 6 bases, with 12 bases between. Germline CDR1 reads DFQATT; CDR2 reads SNEGSKA (reference sequence). This CDR3 has 13 residues. A CD8+CD4-CCR7+CD45RA+ gate was used to sort naive CD8 T cells. This sequence was found in a human donor in good health. Some libraries in this study had Jurkat cell RNA spiked in. This sequence joins TRBV20-1 and TRBJ1-2, with D possibly being TRBD1 (5 bases). The sequencing input was naive CD8+ T cells from blood, with Jurkat cell RNA spiked in. Subset denoted: FACS-sorted CD8+CD4-CCR7+CD45RA+ naive T cells. In DNA, the CDR3 is TGCAGTGCTAGAGGGAATGTAGGGGATGGCTACACCTTC. This sequence encodes CSARGNVGDGYTF.